The rows below give T cell receptor beta chains drawn from one sample of a study of blood T cell repertoires in COVID-19. Sequencing was performed with immunoSEQ multiplex PCR; in TCRdb, only in-frame clones are kept and a portion is missing. The sample contains about 55,000 clones, approximately 83% of which appear only once. Sequencing was carried out using peripheral blood. These receptor sequences come from a human donor in a cohort sampled during active COVID-19. Each CDR3 is given with its conserved first and last residue. A D gene is named only where the DNA matches it firmly. Expanded clones get a size class; other rows say once, few or many, or leave the size out.

clone size	D gene	V gene	J gene	CDR3 protein	CDR3 DNA
-	TRBD1	TRBV19	TRBJ2-7	CASSPKLGQGAHEQYF	TGTGCCAGTAGTCCGAAATTAGGACAGGGGGCCCACGAGCAGTACTTC
-	TRBD2	TRBV28	TRBJ2-7	CASSLTAGGSYEQYF	TGTGCCAGCAGTTTAACGGCGGGAGGGTCTTACGAGCAGTACTTC
-	-	TRBV12-3/TRBV12-4	TRBJ2-4	CASSLSSKNIQYF	TGTGCCAGCAGTTTATCCAGCAAAAACATTCAGTACTTC
-	-	TRBV12-3/TRBV12-4	TRBJ1-5	CASSLTGNQPQHF	TGTGCCAGCAGTTTAACCGGTAATCAGCCCCAGCATTTT
-	TRBD1	TRBV28	TRBJ2-1	CASRSPGQGGAYNEQFF	TGTGCCAGCAGGTCTCCGGGACAGGGGGGTGCCTACAATGAGCAGTTCTTC
few	-	TRBV6-1	TRBJ1-5	CASSEQKGYYQPQHF	TGTGCCAGCAGTGAACAAAAGGGGTACTATCAGCCCCAGCATTTT
-	TRBD1	TRBV9	TRBJ2-3	CASSQGAADTQYF	TGTGCCAGCAGCCAGGGGGCAGCAGATACGCAGTATTTT
-	TRBD1	TRBV4-1	TRBJ2-7	CASSQTGEVVEQYF	TGCGCCAGCAGCCAGACAGGGGAGGTAGTGGAGCAGTACTTC
-	TRBD2	TRBV28	TRBJ2-7	CASSLGSGGSYEQYF	TGTGCCAGCAGTTTGGGGTCGGGAGGCTCCTACGAGCAGTACTTC
-	-	TRBV29-1	TRBJ2-5	CSVGGPAASGYQETQYF	TGCAGCGTGGGAGGCCCGGCTGCATCCGGGTACCAAGAGACCCAGTACTTC
-	TRBD2	TRBV5-1	TRBJ2-2	CASSPHSTSVGSGELFF	TGCGCCAGCAGCCCCCACTCGACTAGCGTGGGTTCCGGGGAGCTGTTTTTT
-	TRBD1	TRBV28	TRBJ1-1	CATTGLLGEAFF	TGTGCCACGACAGGGTTGTTGGGTGAAGCTTTCTTT
-	TRBD2	TRBV7-2	TRBJ2-1	CASSALAGGLREQFF	TGTGCCAGCAGCGCCCTAGCGGGAGGGCTCAGGGAGCAGTTCTTC
-	-	TRBV15	TRBJ2-7	CATSRGREKYF	TGTGCCACCAGCAGAGGGAGGGAGAAGTACTTC
-	-	TRBV2	TRBJ2-3	CASSERGTESDTQYF	TGTGCCAGCAGTGAAAGGGGTACTGAATCAGATACGCAGTATTTT
-	-	TRBV5-4	TRBJ2-3	CASSSWQGAQYF	TGTGCCAGCAGCTCTTGGCAGGGTGCGCAGTATTTT
-	-	TRBV6-2/TRBV6-3	TRBJ2-1	CASSFSGSSYNEQFF	TGTGCCAGCAGTTTTTCGGGAAGCTCCTACAATGAGCAGTTCTTC
-	TRBD1	TRBV2	TRBJ2-2	CASSPIGTGDTGELFF	TGTGCCAGCAGCCCTATCGGGACAGGGGATACCGGGGAGCTGTTTTTT
once	-	TRBV4-1	TRBJ1-5	CASSQEQQAGVNRQPQHF	TGCGCCAGCAGCCAAGAGCAACAGGCTGGGGTAAACCGCCAGCCCCAGCATTTT
-	-	TRBV18	TRBJ1-2	CASSPGEPLRGYTF	TGTGCCAGCTCACCAGGGGAGCCCCTACGGGGCTACACCTTC
-	-	TRBV3-1/TRBV3-2	TRBJ1-1	CASSPPSNTEAFF	TGTGCCAGCAGCCCCCCCTCGAACACTGAAGCTTTCTTT
-	TRBD1	TRBV27	TRBJ1-5	CASSPSTGGGSQPQHF	TGTGCCAGCAGTCCATCGACAGGGGGAGGAAGTCAGCCCCAGCATTTT
-	-	TRBV15	TRBJ2-7	CATSSPKQGYEQYF	TGTGCCACCAGCAGCCCAAAGCAGGGGTACGAGCAGTACTTC
-	-	TRBV4-3	TRBJ2-3	CASSQTPGVQTDTQYF	TGCGCCAGCAGCCAAACCCCGGGAGTCCAAACAGATACGCAGTATTTT